These T cell receptor beta chains were read from a single sample in a study of T cell clusters in autoimmune cytopenias. With the multiplex PCR reads reprocessed, TCRdb shows one record per CDR3 protein and no DNA. The sample is made up of 3,400 or so distinct CDR3 sequences, and the top ten hold about 7.8% of it. The same sample was also used in a study of T cell repertoires in aging, cancer and after chemotherapy.

Input material: peripheral blood. The source of these receptors is a human donor in good health. Each CDR3 is given with its conserved first and last residue. Each record gives: clone size, J gene, V gene, CDR3 protein. Only some rows state a clone size, as once, few, many or a class for expanded clones.

medium-sized TRBJ2-7 TRBV30 CAWSVGGGYEQYF
- TRBJ2-7 TRBV29-1 CSVGAPGQGAPGQYF
- TRBJ2-1 TRBV6-1 CASRKAGALSSYNEQFF
medium-sized TRBJ2-5 TRBV6-2/TRBV6-3 CASSYTSRETQYF
- TRBJ1-1 TRBV28 CASSLWEQGAQNTEAFF
medium-sized TRBJ2-3 TRBV7-2 CASSSGSDTQYF
- TRBJ1-5 TRBV24-1 CATSGGNSNQPQHF
medium-sized TRBJ1-6 TRBV6-1 CASSEATGAGNSPLHF
medium-sized TRBJ1-1 TRBV20-1 CSAARRENTEAFF
- TRBJ2-1 TRBV7-2 CASSQGLRTSNEQFF
large TRBJ1-2 TRBV19 CASSAGTGNYGYTF
medium-sized TRBJ2-1 TRBV7-2 CASESGTTYNEQFF
- TRBJ2-1 TRBV9 CASSGGGFNEQFF
medium-sized TRBJ2-1 TRBV6-4 CASSDSAGSSNEQFF
medium-sized TRBJ2-1 TRBV20-1 CSARRLAAYNEQFF
medium-sized TRBJ2-3 TRBV5-1 CASSLNGGGTDTQYF
medium-sized TRBJ1-1 TRBV20-1 CSARVDRVNNVNTEAFF
medium-sized TRBJ2-1 TRBV19 CASSILAGGRNEQFF
medium-sized TRBJ2-7 TRBV20-1 CSGVAGPSEYF
- TRBJ2-1 TRBV4-2 CASSQGPSGSYNEQFF
medium-sized TRBJ1-2 TRBV12-3/TRBV12-4 CASTIEGGGGYTF
- TRBJ2-7 TRBV7-2 CASSLRGDPFYEQYF
medium-sized TRBJ1-1 TRBV24-1 CATRPGQGDTEAFF
medium-sized TRBJ2-2 TRBV15 CATSRSGETGELFF
medium-sized TRBJ2-2 TRBV19 CASRVDRNTGELFF
medium-sized TRBJ2-7 TRBV7-9 CASSLAGRGRDEQYF
medium-sized TRBJ2-7 TRBV15 CATSRGGTGGIYEQYF
- TRBJ2-5 TRBV20-1 CSVRETGTGKETQYF
medium-sized TRBJ2-1 TRBV30 CAWSSSGTSHNEQFF
medium-sized TRBJ1-1 TRBV20-1 CSARTGGALNTEAFF
- TRBJ1-2 TRBV4-1 CASRKDSGYGYTF
medium-sized TRBJ1-3 TRBV20-1 CSVARQVLSGNTIYF
- TRBJ2-7 TRBV6-5 CASIYSASGGTEQYF
- TRBJ1-1 TRBV4-3 CASSQYRENTEAFF
- TRBJ2-1 TRBV28 CASSLGDSTYNEQFF
medium-sized TRBJ2-3 TRBV27 CASKTSGRSDTQYF
- TRBJ2-7 TRBV11-3 CASRRVGLQETQYF
medium-sized TRBJ1-2 TRBV6-5 CASSYSRGGYGYTF
medium-sized TRBJ2-5 TRBV6-2/TRBV6-3 CASSREAGETQYF